The clone carrying this TCR beta chain was detected many times. Antigen: not known. The TCR beta profiling, which covered VDJ combination and CDR3 sequence, was carried out using genomic DNA as the template. One entry per CDR3 protein results from TCRdb running MiXCR on the reads. The sample contains around 160,000 distinct CDR3 sequences, roughly 48% of which appear only once. The data derive from a study of CD8+CD57+ T cells in acquired aplastic anemia. Study outcomes and limitations: Between patients and controls, around 30 CD8+ CDR3 sequences were found in common.

The J segment lost 2 bases and the V segment lost 0 bases, leaving 1 base of the junction unmatched. Germline V CDR1 and CDR2: ENHRY, SYGVKD. CDR3 length: 15 amino acids. In patients chosen for sequencing, flow cytometry had shown CD8+CD57+ cell expansion. This TCR came from a human donor with aplastic anemia. The chain uses TRBV10-3 and TRBJ2-7, with 10 bases fitting TRBD2. The material sequenced was sorted CD4+, CD8+, or CD8+CD57+ T cells (not recorded which) from PBMCs. The CDR3 loop is CAISESSGRAYEQYF. The CDR3 DNA reads TGTGCCATCAGTGAGTCGAGCGGGAGGGCCTACGAGCAGTACTTC.